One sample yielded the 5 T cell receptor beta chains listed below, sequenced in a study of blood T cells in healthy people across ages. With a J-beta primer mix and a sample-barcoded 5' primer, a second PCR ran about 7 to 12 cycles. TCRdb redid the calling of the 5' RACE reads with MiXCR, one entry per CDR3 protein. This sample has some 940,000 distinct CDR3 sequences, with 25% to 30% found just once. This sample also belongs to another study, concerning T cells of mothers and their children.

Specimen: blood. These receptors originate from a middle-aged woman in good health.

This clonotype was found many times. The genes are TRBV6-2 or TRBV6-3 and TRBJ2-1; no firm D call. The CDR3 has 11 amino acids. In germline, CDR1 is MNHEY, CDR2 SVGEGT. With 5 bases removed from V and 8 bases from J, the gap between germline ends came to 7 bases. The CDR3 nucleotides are TGTGCCAGCAGTGCATACCATGAGCAGTTCTTC. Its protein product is CASSAYHEQFF.

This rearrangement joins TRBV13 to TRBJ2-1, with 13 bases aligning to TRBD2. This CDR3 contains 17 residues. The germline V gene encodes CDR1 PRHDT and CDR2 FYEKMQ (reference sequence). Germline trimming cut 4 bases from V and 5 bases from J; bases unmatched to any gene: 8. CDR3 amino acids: CASSWSPTSGGHNEQFF. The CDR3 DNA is TGTGCCAGCAGCTGGAGCCCGACTAGCGGGGGGCACAATGAGCAGTTCTTC.

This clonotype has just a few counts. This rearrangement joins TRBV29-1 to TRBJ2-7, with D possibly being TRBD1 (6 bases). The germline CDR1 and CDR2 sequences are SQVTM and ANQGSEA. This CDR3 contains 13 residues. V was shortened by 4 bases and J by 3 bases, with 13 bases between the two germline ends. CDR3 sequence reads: CSVVVQGNYEQYF. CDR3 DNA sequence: TGCAGCGTTGTAGTACAGGGAAACTACGAGCAGTACTTC.

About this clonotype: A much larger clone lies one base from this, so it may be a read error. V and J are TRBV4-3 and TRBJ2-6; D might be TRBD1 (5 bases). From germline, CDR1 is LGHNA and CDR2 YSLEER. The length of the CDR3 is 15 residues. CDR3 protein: CASSPWGSGATVLTF. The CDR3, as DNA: TGCGCCAGCAGCCCGTGGGGCTCTGGGGCCACCGTCCTGACTTTC.

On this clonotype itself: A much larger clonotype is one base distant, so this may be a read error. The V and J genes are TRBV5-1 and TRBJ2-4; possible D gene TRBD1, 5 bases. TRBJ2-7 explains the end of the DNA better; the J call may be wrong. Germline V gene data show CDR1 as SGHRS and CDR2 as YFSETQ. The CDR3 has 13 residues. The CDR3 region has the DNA TGCGCCAGCAGCGGGCAGGGATGGAACGAGCAGTACTTC. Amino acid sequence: CASSGQGWNEQYF.